This TCR beta chain originates from a study of blood T cells in healthy people across ages. The study isolated at least 6.5 million PBMCs from each sample. The use of a sample-barcoded 5' primer and a J-beta primer mix characterized a second PCR of roughly 6 to 11 cycles. TCRdb passed the 5' RACE reads through MiXCR, listing each CDR3 protein once. The data contain around 2 million distinct CDR3 sequences, approximately 40% of them singletons. CDR3 length: 15 amino acids. After removal of 0 bases from V and 7 bases from J, the junction contained 5 bases not matched to a gene. Per germline, CDR1 LNHNV and CDR2 YYDKDF (reference sequence).

The material sequenced was blood. This chain connects TRBV15 to TRBJ2-1; TRBD2 agrees at 8 bases. This clonotype originated in a human donor in good health. DNA for the CDR3: TGTGCCACCAGCAGAGATAATGGCGGGGGGAATGAGCAGTTCTTC. Encoded protein: CATSRDNGGGNEQFF.